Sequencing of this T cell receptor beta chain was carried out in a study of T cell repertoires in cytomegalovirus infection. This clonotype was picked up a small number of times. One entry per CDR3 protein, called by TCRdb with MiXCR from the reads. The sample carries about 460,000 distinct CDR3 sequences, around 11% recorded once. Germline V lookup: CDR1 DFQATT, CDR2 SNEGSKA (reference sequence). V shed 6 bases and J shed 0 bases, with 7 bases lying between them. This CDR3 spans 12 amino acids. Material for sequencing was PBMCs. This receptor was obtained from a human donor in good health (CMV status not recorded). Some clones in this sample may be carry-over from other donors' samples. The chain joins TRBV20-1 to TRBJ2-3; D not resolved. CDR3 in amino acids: CSAAPSTDTQYF. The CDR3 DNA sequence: TGCAGTGCGGCCCCTAGCACAGATACGCAGTATTTT.